This TCR beta chain was recorded in a study of cytomegalovirus exposure and HLA in healthy donors. Whole-study results and caveats: In a later analysis, specific HLA alleles were associated with around 17,000 TCR beta sequences at a 0.05 false discovery rate. Researchers reported in a later analysis that a missense DCLRE1C variant was tied to TCR beta V- and J-gene trimming.

Remarks on this clone: Its specificity is not known.

The V gene lost 5 bases and the J gene lost 2 bases, with 13 bases spanning the gap. CDR3 length: 15 amino acids. CDR1 is MNHNS and CDR2 is SASEGT in the germline V gene. The PCR had 60 Vbeta and 13 Jbeta primers. This table comes from immunoSEQ multiplex PCR, and its TCRdb copy is limited to in-frame clones, with some not included. The sample has approximately 150,000 clones, approximately 81% seen once; the top ten hold roughly 4.3%. V and J are TRBV6-1 and TRBJ2-1, with a weak D call TRBD1 (6 bases). Material: PBMCs. The TCR was taken from a woman aged 40 to 55 in good health and CMV-seropositive. The CDR3 here is CASSRETGTYNEQFF. The DNA for the CDR3 is TGTGCCAGCAGTCGAGAGACAGGAACCTACAATGAGCAGTTCTTC.